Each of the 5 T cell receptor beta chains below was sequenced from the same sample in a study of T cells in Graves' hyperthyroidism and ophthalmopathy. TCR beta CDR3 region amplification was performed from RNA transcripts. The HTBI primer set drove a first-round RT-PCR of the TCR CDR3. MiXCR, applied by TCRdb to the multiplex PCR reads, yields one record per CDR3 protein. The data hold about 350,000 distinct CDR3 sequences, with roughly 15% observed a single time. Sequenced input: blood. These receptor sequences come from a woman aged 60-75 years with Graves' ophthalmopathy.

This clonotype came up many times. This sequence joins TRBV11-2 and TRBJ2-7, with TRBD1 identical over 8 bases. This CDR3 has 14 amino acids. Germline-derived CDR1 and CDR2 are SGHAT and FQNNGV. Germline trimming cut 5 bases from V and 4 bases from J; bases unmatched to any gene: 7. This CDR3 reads CASSVRQGRYEQYF. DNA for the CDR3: TGTGCCAGCAGCGTACGACAGGGGAGGTACGAGCAGTACTTC.

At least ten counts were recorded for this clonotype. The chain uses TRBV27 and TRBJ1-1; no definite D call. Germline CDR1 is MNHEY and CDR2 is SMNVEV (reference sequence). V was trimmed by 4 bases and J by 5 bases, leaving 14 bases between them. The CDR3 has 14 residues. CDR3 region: CASSSLRVGTEAFF. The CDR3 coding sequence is TGTGCCAGCAGTTCACTTCGGGTGGGGACTGAAGCTTTCTTT.

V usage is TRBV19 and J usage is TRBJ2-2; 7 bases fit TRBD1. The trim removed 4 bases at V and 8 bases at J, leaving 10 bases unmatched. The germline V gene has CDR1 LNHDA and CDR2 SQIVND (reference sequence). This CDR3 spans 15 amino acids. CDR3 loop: CASSKDRAVRGELFF. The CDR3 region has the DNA TGTGCCAGTAGTAAAGACAGGGCCGTACGAGGGGAGCTGTTTTTT.

The CDR3 nucleotides are TGTGCCAGCAGTATACTAGCGGGAGGGCCAAGGACCGGGGAGCTGTTTTTT. Amino acids: CASSILAGGPRTGELFF. This chain links TRBV28 with TRBJ2-2, with TRBD2 identical over 13 bases. V lost 5 bases to trimming and J lost 5 bases; unmatched junction nucleotides: 8. Germline assignment: CDR1 MDHEN and CDR2 SYDVKM. This CDR3 has 17 residues.

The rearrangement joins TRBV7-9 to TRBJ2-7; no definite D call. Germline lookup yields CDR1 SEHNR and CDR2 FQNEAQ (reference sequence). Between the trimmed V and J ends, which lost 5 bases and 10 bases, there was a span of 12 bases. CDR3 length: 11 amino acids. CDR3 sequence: CASSPGPDQYF. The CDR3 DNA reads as TGTGCCAGCAGCCCCGGGCCGGATCAGTACTTC.